This T cell receptor (beta chain) appears in the sequencing data of a study of T cell responses to AZD1222 COVID-19 vaccine. Unmatched junction bases numbered 5, after V lost 5 bases and J lost 2 bases. The CDR3 is made up of 14 amino acids. Germline V lookup: CDR1 SEHNR, CDR2 FQNEAQ (reference sequence). Profiled with immunoSEQ multiplex PCR; TCRdb holds only in-frame clones, not every one. Of over 130,000 clones listed, roughly 90% are singletons. Sequencing was performed on peripheral blood, taken 28 days after the second AZD1222 dose. V is TRBV7-9 and J is TRBJ2-5, with 7 nucleotides matching TRBD1. The TCR sequence derives from an adult who received the AZD1222 COVID-19 vaccine. DNA for the CDR3: TGTGCCAGCAGCCCCATCAGGGGGCAAGAGACCCAGTACTTC. Translation gives CASSPIRGQETQYF.